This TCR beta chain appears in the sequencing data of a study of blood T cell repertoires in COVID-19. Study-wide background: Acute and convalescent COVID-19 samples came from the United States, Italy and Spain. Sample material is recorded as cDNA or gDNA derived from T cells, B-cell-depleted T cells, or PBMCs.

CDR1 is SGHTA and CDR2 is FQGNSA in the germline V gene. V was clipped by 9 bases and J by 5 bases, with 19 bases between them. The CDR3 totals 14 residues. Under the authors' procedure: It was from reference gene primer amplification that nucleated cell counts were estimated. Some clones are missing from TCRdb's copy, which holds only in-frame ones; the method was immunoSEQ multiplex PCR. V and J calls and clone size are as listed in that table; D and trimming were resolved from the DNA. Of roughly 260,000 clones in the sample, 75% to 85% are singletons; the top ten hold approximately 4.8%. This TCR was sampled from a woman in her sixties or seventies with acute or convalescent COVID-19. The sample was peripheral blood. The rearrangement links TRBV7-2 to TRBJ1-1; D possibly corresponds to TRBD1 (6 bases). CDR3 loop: CASTQGIGETEAFF. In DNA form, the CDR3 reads TGTGCCAGTACCCAGGGGATCGGAGAGACTGAAGCTTTCTTT.